The TCR beta chain under discussion was sequenced for a study of cytomegalovirus exposure and HLA in healthy donors. The donors were healthy bone marrow donors. Study-wide points: Sequencing depth across donors, presence/absence analyses assumed, was roughly uniform.

Researchers ran the PCR with 60 Vbeta and 13 Jbeta primers. The repertoire was sequenced with immunoSEQ multiplex PCR; TCRdb's copy has only in-frame clones and lacks some. The table lists approximately 79,000 clones, roughly 80% of them singletons. This clone was observed a few times. Its antigen is not identified. The V gene lost 3 bases and the J gene lost 11 bases, with 23 bases spanning the gap. The germline CDR1 and CDR2 sequences are MDHEN and SYDVKM. CDR3 length equals 16 residues. Specimen: PBMCs. The receptor comes from a woman in her thirties or forties in good health and CMV-seropositive. The genes are TRBV28 and TRBJ2-1, with D maybe TRBD1 (5 bases). CDR3 sequence (DNA): TGTGCCAGCAGTTTTAGGGGCAGTCCGGTTACAATGAAGCAGTTCTTC. It yields the protein CASSFRGSPVTMKQFF.